These 23 T cell receptor beta chains originate from one sample sequenced in a study of blood T cell repertoires in COVID-19. Some clones are missing from TCRdb's copy, which holds only in-frame ones; the method was immunoSEQ multiplex PCR. The sample holds around 220,000 clones, 84% seen once. Sequenced sample: PBMCs or T cells enriched from blood (not recorded which). These receptor sequences come from a middle-aged woman who had recovered from COVID-19.

This rearrangement joins TRBV10-3 to TRBJ2-1, with D possibly matching TRBD2 (5 bases). From germline, CDR1 is ENHRY and CDR2 SYGVKD. Trimming removed 4 bases from V and 15 bases from J, with 16 bases in between. This CDR3 has 12 residues. The chain's CDR3 is CAISARPERVFF. The CDR3 DNA sequence: TGTGCCATCAGTGCCAGACCGGAGAGGGTGTTCTTC.

This sequence joins TRBV28 and TRBJ2-2; D ambiguous. CDR1 is MDHEN, CDR2 SYDVKM, per germline. V dropped 2 bases and J dropped 7 bases, with 14 bases sitting between them. The CDR3 extends over 15 amino acids. CDR3 coding DNA: TGTGCCAGCAGTTTAGTTCCGCGCCTCGGCGGGGAGCTGTTTTTT. This encodes CASSLVPRLGGELFF.

This clone was recorded once. V usage is TRBV7-8 and J usage is TRBJ2-2; 8 nucleotides align to TRBD2. Germline CDR1 reads SGHVS; CDR2 reads FQNEAQ. V lost 5 bases and J lost 6; bases outside the gene matches: 11. The CDR3 has 16 amino acids. In nucleotides, the CDR3 is TGTGCCAGCAGCCTAATTGGACTAGCTGGCCCCGGGGAGCTGTTTTTT. This gives the protein CASSLIGLAGPGELFF.

This chain joins TRBV24-1 and TRBJ1-2; TRBD1 is a possible D gene (6 bases). This CDR3 is 13 amino acids long. Per the germline V gene, CDR1 is KGHDR and CDR2 is SFDVKD. V lost 9 bases to trimming and J lost 7 bases, with 17 bases between them. The CDR3: CATPSSSGAGYTF. The CDR3 nucleotides are TGTGCCACCCCGTCCTCTTCAGGGGCTGGCTACACCTTC.

The chain is built from TRBV7-6 and TRBJ2-1; D is possibly TRBD2 (5 bases). This CDR3 is 15 amino acids long. Germline CDR1 reads SGHVS; CDR2 reads FNYEAQ. With 2 bases removed from V and 5 bases from J, the gap between germline ends came to 13 bases. The DNA of the CDR3 is TGTGCCAGCAGCTTATTTGAGGAGCGGCACAATGAGCAGTTCTTC. Protein product: CASSLFEERHNEQFF.

The chain joins TRBV18 to TRBJ1-2, with 9 bases lining up with TRBD1. The CDR3 is 15 amino acids. The V gene end was trimmed by 3 bases and the J gene end by 1 base; junction bases not matched to a gene: 3. Germline CDR1 is KGHSH and CDR2 is LQKENI. The CDR3 reads CASSPRQGDNYGYTF. The CDR3 coding sequence is TGTGCCAGCTCACCCCGACAGGGGGATAACTATGGCTACACCTTC.

The rearrangement links TRBV27 to TRBJ2-1, with D uncertain. The CDR3 loop spans 14 amino acids. The V gene's germline CDR1 is MNHEY and CDR2 SMNVEV (reference sequence). V lost 5 bases and J lost 6, with 14 bases in between. In DNA form, the CDR3 reads TGTGCCAGCAGTATGGGCTGGGTAGGCAATGAGCAGTTCTTC. The encoded protein is CASSMGWVGNEQFF.

The chain is built from TRBV6-5 and TRBJ2-2, with TRBD2 matching 8 bases. The CDR3 has 16 amino acids. Germline V gene lookup returns CDR1 MNHEY and CDR2 SVGAGI. J lost 5 bases, V lost 0 bases, and 5 bases had no gene match. The CDR3 sequence is CASSYSGGLVTGELFF. CDR3 nucleotide sequence: TGTGCCAGCAGTTACTCCGGGGGACTAGTGACCGGGGAGCTGTTTTTT.

The chain links TRBV11-3 to TRBJ1-1; D unclear. Germline CDR1 SGHNT, CDR2 YENEEA. The CDR3 length is 13 residues. Trimming took off 1 base at V and 3 bases at J, with 6 bases between the two ends. Here the CDR3 DNA reads TGTGCCAGCAGCTTAGGGGCCTACACTGAAGCTTTCTTT. This gives the protein CASSLGAYTEAFF.

In this sample, this clone turned up a few times. The chain is built from TRBV2 and TRBJ1-2; a weak D match, TRBD1 (6 bases). V was trimmed by 5 bases and J by 8 bases, leaving 12 bases between them. The germline gives CDR1 SNHLY, CDR2 FYNNEI. The CDR3 has 12 residues. CDR3 amino acids: CASSQQGNGYTF. In nucleotides, the CDR3 is TGTGCCAGCAGTCAACAGGGAAACGGCTACACCTTC. Drawing the rest from reference TRBV2 and TRBJ1-2, the complete variable domain is EPEVTQTPSHQVTQMGQEVILRCVPISNHLYFYWYRQILGQKVEFLVSFYNNEISEKSEIFDDQFSVERPDGSNFTLKIRSTKLEDSAMYFCASSQQGNGYTFGSGTRLTVV.

The chain combines TRBV2 with TRBJ1-2, with D perhaps matching TRBD1 (6 bases). Between the trimmed V and J ends, which lost 3 bases and 0 bases, there was a span of 14 bases. Germline values: CDR1 SNHLY, CDR2 FYNNEI. The CDR3 sequence is 16 residues long. CDR3 residues: CASSEGGDTSNYGYTF. In nucleotides, the CDR3 is TGTGCCAGCAGTGAGGGAGGGGACACCTCTAACTATGGCTACACCTTC.

In this sample, this clone turned up a few times. The rearrangement joins TRBV11-3 to TRBJ1-6; D gene ambiguous. Deletions cut 5 bases from V and 9 bases from J, with 17 bases between. CDR1 and CDR2 (germline): SGHNT, YENEEA. This CDR3 comprises 15 residues. CDR3 amino acids: CASSPRTGVGSPLHF. The CDR3 DNA is TGTGCCAGCAGCCCGAGGACGGGAGTGGGTTCACCCCTCCACTTT. The complete variable domain, with remaining parts taken from reference TRBV11-3 and TRBJ1-6, reads EAGVVQSPRYKIIEKKQPVAFWCNPISGHNTLYWYLQNLGQGPELLIRYENEEAVDDSQLPKDRFSAERLKGVDSTLKIQPAELGDSAVYLCASSPRTGVGSPLHFGNGTRLTVT.

The chain recombines TRBV24-1 with TRBJ2-3; D may be TRBD2 (5 bases). V was pared by 4 bases and J by 5 bases, with 9 bases between. This CDR3 is 13 amino acids long. Per the germline V gene, CDR1 is KGHDR and CDR2 is SFDVKD. The CDR3 DNA reads TGTGCCACCAGTGACCCAAGCGGAGATACGCAGTATTTT. This translates into CATSDPSGDTQYF.

J is TRBJ1-1 and V is TRBV7-2; 11 nucleotides line up with TRBD1. This CDR3 contains 15 residues. Germline V gene lookup returns CDR1 SGHTA and CDR2 FQGNSA. V was clipped by 2 bases and J by 4 bases; unmatched bases: 3. CDR3: CASSLRGQGVTEAFF. CDR3 sequence (DNA): TGTGCCAGCAGCTTAAGGGGACAGGGGGTCACTGAAGCTTTCTTT.

The gene calls are TRBV5-4 and TRBJ2-3; TRBD1 matches at 9 bases. CDR3 size: 15 residues. CDR1 and CDR2 from the germline V gene are SGHNT and YYREEE (reference sequence). J was trimmed by 3 bases and V by 4 bases; bases with no gene match: 6. The CDR3 protein is CASSPGQGRTDTQYF. The CDR3 DNA reads TGTGCCAGCAGCCCGGGACAGGGAAGGACAGATACGCAGTATTTT.

The CDR3 bases are TGTGCCAGCACCCGCAGCCCCGTCAGGGTTGGTTTGGGCACTGAAGCTTTCTTT. Amino acids: CASTRSPVRVGLGTEAFF. The rearrangement links TRBV27 to TRBJ1-1; the D gene is possibly TRBD1 (5 bases). In germline, CDR1 is MNHEY, CDR2 SMNVEV (reference sequence). The CDR3 totals 18 residues. The ends were cut back, 7 bases at V and 4 bases at J, with 28 bases in the middle.

Of note for this clone: Other DNA sequences in this sample translate to the same CDR3. The chain couples TRBV9 to TRBJ1-3; no clear D gene. The germline gives CDR1 SGDLS, CDR2 YYNGEE. The CDR3 totals 13 residues. V was trimmed by 1 base and J by 1 base, leaving 3 bases between them. The CDR3 DNA follows: TGTGCCAGCAGCGTATCGTCTGGAAACACCATATATTTT. Its translation is CASSVSSGNTIYF.

CDR3 bases: TGTGCCAGCATTAAGGGGACTAGCGGTTACGAGCAGTACTTC. It yields the protein CASIKGTSGYEQYF. This rearrangement joins TRBV6-5 to TRBJ2-7, with TRBD2 matching 11 bases. CDR3 length: 14 residues. Trimming took 7 bases from V and 4 from J; bases not matched to a gene: 6. Per the germline V gene, CDR1 is MNHEY and CDR2 is SVGAGI.

CDR3 sequence reads: CAVQRESTGELFF. DNA of the CDR3: TGTGCCGTTCAGCGGGAGAGCACCGGGGAGCTGTTTTTT. The rearrangement joins TRBV3-1 (or the pseudogene TRBV3-2) to TRBJ2-2; TRBD2 aligns across 8 bases. The V segment lost 11 bases and the J segment 4 bases; nucleotides outside the gene matches: 6. This CDR3 is 13 amino acids long. In germline, CDR1 is LGHDT, CDR2 YNNKEL (reference sequence).

This clone occurred a few times. The chain carries TRBV3-1 (or the pseudogene TRBV3-2) and TRBJ2-1; 11 positions match TRBD2. The CDR3 runs 15 residues. V shed 3 bases, J shed 9 bases, and the junction held 7 bases outside the gene matches. Germline CDR1 is LGHDT and CDR2 is YNNKEL (reference sequence). The DNA of the CDR3 is TGTGCCAGCAGCCACCTTAGCGGGAGGGGTGGTGAGCAGTTCTTC. Residues: CASSHLSGRGGEQFF.

This chain connects TRBV6-5 to TRBJ1-5; no clear D gene. This CDR3 spans 14 amino acids. The V and J ends lost 0 bases and 3 bases respectively, with 6 bases between them. In germline, CDR1 is MNHEY, CDR2 SVGAGI. CDR3 amino acids: CASSYSGNNQPQHF. The CDR3 DNA sequence: TGTGCCAGCAGTTACTCGGGCAACAATCAGCCCCAGCATTTT.

The sample holds many counts of this clone. This chain links TRBV5-5 with TRBJ2-1; TRBD2 agrees at 8 bases. The germline V gene encodes CDR1 SGHKS and CDR2 YYEKEE (reference sequence). CDR3 length: 14 residues. The trim removed 3 bases at V and 3 bases at J, leaving 2 bases unmatched. The CDR3 spells CASSSGGVYNEQFF. The CDR3 DNA reads TGTGCCAGCAGCTCGGGAGGGGTCTACAATGAGCAGTTCTTC.

The chain has TRBV7-2 and TRBJ1-3, with TRBD1 matching 7 bases. Germline V lookup: CDR1 SGHTA, CDR2 FQGNSA. V lost 7 bases and J lost 8; bases outside the gene matches: 11. This CDR3 has 14 amino acids. CDR3 in amino acids: CASTLGTEGDTIYF. DNA of the CDR3: TGTGCCAGCACCCTCGGGACAGAAGGGGACACCATATATTTT.